This is a list of T cell receptor beta chains from one sample in a study of T cell repertoires in cytomegalovirus infection. TCRdb itself ran the reads through MiXCR, one entry per CDR3 protein. The table shows just under 550,000 distinct CDR3 sequences, with less than 30% occurring only once. The specimen sequenced was PBMCs. These receptors originate from a human donor in good health (CMV status not recorded). Some clones in this sample may be carry-over from other donors' samples. The CDR3 runs from the conserved cysteine through the conserved F or W. Fields, in order: CDR3 protein, CDR3 DNA, D gene, V gene, CDR3 length, clone size, J gene. The D gene is left open where the match is weak. Clone size, where shown, is once, few, many, or a class for clones that have expanded.

cdr3_aa: CASSLGGGENGYTF
cdr3_nt: TGTGCCAGCAGCTTGGGGGGAGGGGAAAATGGCTACACCTTC
d_call: .
v_call: TRBV7-9
cdr3_length: 14
clone_size: few
j_call: TRBJ1-2

cdr3_aa: CSARVGGGPIGELFF
cdr3_nt: TGCAGTGCTAGAGTCGGGGGAGGGCCGATCGGGGAGCTGTTTTTT
d_call: TRBD2
v_call: TRBV20-1
cdr3_length: 15
clone_size: few
j_call: TRBJ2-2

cdr3_aa: CSAGELAGGQNEQFF
cdr3_nt: TGCAGTGCTGGCGAACTAGCGGGAGGGCAGAATGAGCAGTTCTTC
d_call: TRBD2
v_call: TRBV20-1
cdr3_length: 15
clone_size: .
j_call: TRBJ2-1

cdr3_aa: CSARVHGLSTNEKLFF
cdr3_nt: TGCAGTGCTAGAGTACACGGATTGTCAACTAATGAAAAACTGTTTTTT
d_call: .
v_call: TRBV20-1
cdr3_length: 16
clone_size: .
j_call: TRBJ1-4

cdr3_aa: CASTDAGSGNTIYF
cdr3_nt: TGTGCCAGCACCGACGCAGGGTCTGGAAACACCATATATTTT
d_call: .
v_call: TRBV6-5
cdr3_length: 14
clone_size: few
j_call: TRBJ1-3

cdr3_aa: CASSFIAGASYEQYF
cdr3_nt: TGTGCCAGCAGCTTTATAGCGGGGGCCTCCTACGAGCAGTACTTC
d_call: TRBD2
v_call: TRBV7-2
cdr3_length: 15
clone_size: many
j_call: TRBJ2-7

cdr3_aa: CASSLGQGISYGYTF
cdr3_nt: TGTGCCAGCAGCTTAGGTCAGGGTATTAGCTATGGCTACACCTTC
d_call: .
v_call: TRBV7-2
cdr3_length: 15
clone_size: .
j_call: TRBJ1-2

cdr3_aa: CASGRAPQKYGYTF
cdr3_nt: TGTGCCAGCGGGAGAGCTCCCCAAAAATATGGCTACACCTTC
d_call: .
v_call: TRBV7-8
cdr3_length: 14
clone_size: many
j_call: TRBJ1-2

cdr3_aa: CASSAATGARQPQHF
cdr3_nt: TGTGCCAGCAGCGCCGCGACAGGGGCCCGACAGCCCCAGCATTTT
d_call: TRBD1
v_call: TRBV13
cdr3_length: 15
clone_size: .
j_call: TRBJ1-5

cdr3_aa: CASSLDESSYNEQFF
cdr3_nt: TGTGCCAGCAGCTTGGATGAGAGCTCCTACAATGAGCAGTTCTTC
d_call: .
v_call: TRBV7-2
cdr3_length: 15
clone_size: many
j_call: TRBJ2-1

cdr3_aa: CSARTPNEKLFF
cdr3_nt: TGCAGTGCTCGAACCCCTAATGAAAAACTGTTTTTT
d_call: .
v_call: TRBV20-1
cdr3_length: 12
clone_size: few
j_call: TRBJ1-4

cdr3_aa: CASSEYKTSGINEQFF
cdr3_nt: TGTGCCAGCAGTGAATATAAGACTAGCGGGATAAATGAGCAGTTCTTC
d_call: TRBD2
v_call: TRBV25-1
cdr3_length: 16
clone_size: .
j_call: TRBJ2-1

cdr3_aa: CASSLKGEQFF
cdr3_nt: TGTGCCAGCAGCTTAAAAGGTGAGCAGTTCTTC
d_call: .
v_call: TRBV7-2
cdr3_length: 11
clone_size: few
j_call: TRBJ2-1

cdr3_aa: CASSPVGQGVSNEQFF
cdr3_nt: TGTGCCAGCAGCCCCGTGGGACAGGGGGTAAGCAATGAGCAGTTCTTC
d_call: TRBD1
v_call: TRBV7-9
cdr3_length: 16
clone_size: .
j_call: TRBJ2-1

cdr3_aa: CASSRGLSSGANVLTF
cdr3_nt: TGTGCCAGCAGCAGAGGACTGTCCTCTGGGGCCAACGTCCTGACTTTC
d_call: .
v_call: TRBV28
cdr3_length: 16
clone_size: many
j_call: TRBJ2-6

cdr3_aa: CASSLTEITDTQYF
cdr3_nt: TGTGCCAGCAGCTTAACAGAGATTACAGATACGCAGTATTTT
d_call: .
v_call: TRBV7-8
cdr3_length: 14
clone_size: .
j_call: TRBJ2-3

cdr3_aa: CASSYNRKTGAGANVLTF
cdr3_nt: TGTGCCAGCAGTTACAATAGGAAGACGGGCGCTGGGGCCAACGTCCTGACTTTC
d_call: .
v_call: TRBV6-2/TRBV6-3
cdr3_length: 18
clone_size: few
j_call: TRBJ2-6

cdr3_aa: CASTMGDRLRATNEKLFF
cdr3_nt: TGTGCCAGCACCATGGGGGACAGACTCCGTGCAACTAATGAAAAACTGTTTTTT
d_call: TRBD1
v_call: TRBV12-3/TRBV12-4
cdr3_length: 18
clone_size: .
j_call: TRBJ1-4

cdr3_aa: CASLFGGSMDEQFF
cdr3_nt: TGTGCCAGCCTATTCGGCGGGAGTATGGATGAGCAGTTCTTC
d_call: TRBD2
v_call: TRBV7-2
cdr3_length: 14
clone_size: many
j_call: TRBJ2-1

cdr3_aa: CSARLSSGNTIYF
cdr3_nt: TGCAGTGCTAGGTTAAGTTCTGGAAACACCATATATTTT
d_call: .
v_call: TRBV20-1
cdr3_length: 13
clone_size: .
j_call: TRBJ1-3

cdr3_aa: CSVDTPQGWGETQYF
cdr3_nt: TGCAGCGTTGATACCCCTCAGGGGTGGGGAGAGACCCAGTACTTC
d_call: .
v_call: TRBV29-1
cdr3_length: 15
clone_size: few
j_call: TRBJ2-5

cdr3_aa: CASSHEGKQFF
cdr3_nt: TGTGCCAGCAGCCACGAAGGGAAGCAGTTCTTC
d_call: .
v_call: TRBV3-1
cdr3_length: 11
clone_size: once
j_call: TRBJ2-1

cdr3_aa: CASSPAGVYEKLFF
cdr3_nt: TGTGCCAGCAGTCCTGCAGGGGTGTATGAAAAACTGTTTTTT
d_call: .
v_call: TRBV28
cdr3_length: 14
clone_size: few
j_call: TRBJ1-4

cdr3_aa: CASSWNHYEQYF
cdr3_nt: TGTGCCAGCAGTTGGAACCACTACGAGCAGTACTTC
d_call: .
v_call: TRBV7-9
cdr3_length: 12
clone_size: .
j_call: TRBJ2-7

cdr3_aa: CASRDDFGGQPQHF
cdr3_nt: TGTGCCAGCAGGGACGATTTCGGGGGGCAGCCCCAGCATTTT
d_call: .
v_call: TRBV12-3/TRBV12-4
cdr3_length: 14
clone_size: many
j_call: TRBJ1-5

cdr3_aa: CASSHIGGSNQPQHF
cdr3_nt: TGTGCCAGCAGCCACATAGGGGGTAGCAATCAGCCCCAGCATTTT
d_call: .
v_call: TRBV4-2
cdr3_length: 15
clone_size: .
j_call: TRBJ1-5

cdr3_aa: CSAPGGGRAMNEQFF
cdr3_nt: TGCAGTGCCCCGGGGGGTGGGAGGGCCATGAATGAGCAGTTCTTC
d_call: TRBD2
v_call: TRBV20-1
cdr3_length: 15
clone_size: .
j_call: TRBJ2-1

cdr3_aa: CASSPRQGAGNTIYF
cdr3_nt: TGTGCCAGCAGCCCACGACAGGGGGCGGGAAACACCATATATTTT
d_call: TRBD1
v_call: TRBV7-2
cdr3_length: 15
clone_size: many
j_call: TRBJ1-3

cdr3_aa: CASSQALAGASPNEQFF
cdr3_nt: TGTGCCAGCAGTCAGGCACTAGCGGGAGCATCTCCCAATGAGCAGTTCTTC
d_call: TRBD2
v_call: TRBV28
cdr3_length: 17
clone_size: .
j_call: TRBJ2-1

cdr3_aa: CASSVGSSGSGETQYF
cdr3_nt: TGTGCCAGCAGCGTAGGGTCGAGCGGGAGCGGGGAGACCCAGTACTTC
d_call: TRBD2
v_call: TRBV9
cdr3_length: 16
clone_size: .
j_call: TRBJ2-5

cdr3_aa: CASSLVGARSNQPQHF
cdr3_nt: TGTGCCAGCAGCTTAGTGGGGGCTCGTAGCAATCAGCCCCAGCATTTT
d_call: .
v_call: TRBV7-8
cdr3_length: 16
clone_size: few
j_call: TRBJ1-5

cdr3_aa: CASSIKNEQFF
cdr3_nt: TGTGCCAGTAGTATCAAGAATGAGCAGTTCTTC
d_call: .
v_call: TRBV19
cdr3_length: 11
clone_size: .
j_call: TRBJ2-1